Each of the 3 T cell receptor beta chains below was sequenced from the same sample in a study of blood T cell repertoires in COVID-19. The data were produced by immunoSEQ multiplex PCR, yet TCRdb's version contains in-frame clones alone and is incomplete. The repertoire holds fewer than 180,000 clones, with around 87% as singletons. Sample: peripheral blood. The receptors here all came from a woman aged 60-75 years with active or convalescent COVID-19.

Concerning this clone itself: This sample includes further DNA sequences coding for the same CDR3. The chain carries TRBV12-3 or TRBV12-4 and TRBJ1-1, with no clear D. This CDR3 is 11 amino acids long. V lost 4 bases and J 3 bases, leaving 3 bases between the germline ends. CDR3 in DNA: TGTGCCAGCAGTTCTTACACTGAAGCTTTCTTT. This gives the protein CASSSYTEAFF.

This CDR3 is CASRGSGGPEAFF. CDR3 DNA sequence: TGTGCCAGCAGAGGCTCAGGGGGCCCTGAAGCTTTCTTT. This chain uses TRBV2 with TRBJ1-1; 8 bases align to TRBD1. The CDR3 runs 13 residues. In germline, CDR1 is SNHLY, CDR2 FYNNEI. Losses at the gene ends were 6 bases for V and 6 bases for J; bases not matched to a gene: 6.

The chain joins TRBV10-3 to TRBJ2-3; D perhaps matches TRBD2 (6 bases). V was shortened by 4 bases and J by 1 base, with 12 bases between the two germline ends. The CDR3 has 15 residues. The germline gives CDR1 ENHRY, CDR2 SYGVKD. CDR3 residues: CAISALPSGTDTQYF. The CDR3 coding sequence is TGTGCCATCAGTGCCCTCCCTAGCGGCACAGATACGCAGTATTTT.